What follows are 28 T cell receptor beta chains derived from one specimen sequenced in a study of technical replicates of blood from several donors. Assay: immunoSEQ multiplex PCR; the TCRdb copy retains only in-frame clones and omits some. Counted here are about 61,000 clones, around 97% occurring once; the ten biggest clones make up approximately 0.21%. Input material: T cells isolated from PBMCs. The receptors originated from a human donor in good health.

The chain employs TRBV25-1 and TRBJ2-1; the match to TRBD1 covers 8 bases. V shed 6 bases and J 4 bases; nucleotides not matched to a gene: 5. Germline values: CDR1 MGHDK, CDR2 SYGVNS. The CDR3 contains 14 residues. CDR3 DNA: TGTGCCAGCAGCTCCCGGGACAGGTACAATGAGCAGTTCTTC. This codes for CASSSRDRYNEQFF.

In its sample, this clone was seen once. The V gene is TRBV4-1, the J gene TRBJ2-7; D unclear. The CDR3 runs to 14 residues. V lost 1 base and J 0 bases, leaving 7 bases between the germline ends. Germline-derived CDR1 and CDR2 are MGHRA and YSYEKL. The CDR3 bases are TGCGCCAGCAGCCAAGTACTGAGCTCCTACGAGCAGTACTTC. This sequence encodes CASSQVLSSYEQYF.

The chain employs TRBV9 and TRBJ2-1; 10 nucleotides align to TRBD2. The junction had 1 base not matched to a gene; V was cut back by 0 bases and J by 4 bases. The CDR3 sequence is 15 residues long. Germline lookup yields CDR1 SGDLS and CDR2 YYNGEE. CDR3 coding DNA: TGTGCCAGCAGCGTAGCTAGCGGGGGATACAATGAGCAGTTCTTC. It translates to CASSVASGGYNEQFF.

The V gene is TRBV11-2, the J gene TRBJ2-2; 7 nucleotides agree with TRBD2. Germline-derived CDR1 and CDR2 are SGHAT and FQNNGV. The CDR3 runs 17 residues. After removal of 6 bases from V and 2 bases from J, the junction contained 12 bases not matched to a gene. In DNA, the CDR3 is TGTGCCAGCAGGCCCCCCGGAGCGGGAATTAACACCGGGGAGCTGTTTTTT. Translation: CASRPPGAGINTGELFF.

The chain has TRBV29-1 and TRBJ2-2; 13 positions agree with TRBD2. Germline V CDR1 and CDR2: SQVTM, ANQGSEA. V shed 7 bases and J 6 bases; nucleotides not matched to a gene: 8. This CDR3 contains 15 residues. The CDR3 loop is CSAPRLAGGAGELFF. The DNA for the CDR3 is TGCAGCGCCCCCCGACTAGCGGGAGGAGCCGGGGAGCTGTTTTTT.

The chain recombines TRBV30 with TRBJ2-7; a possible D gene is TRBD2 (5 bases). The CDR3 is 10 amino acids. Germline CDR1 and CDR2: GTSNPN and SVGIG (reference sequence). V was pared by 5 bases and J by 3 bases, with 5 bases between. The CDR3 loop reads CAWGLYEQYF. The CDR3 region has the DNA TGTGCCTGGGGACTCTACGAGCAGTACTTC.

This rearrangement joins TRBV6-5 to TRBJ2-7, with D possibly TRBD1 on 5 matching bases. CDR1 is MNHEY and CDR2 is SVGAGI in the germline V gene. This CDR3 region has 14 residues. Trimming took off 6 bases at V and 2 bases at J, with 14 bases between the two ends. In nucleotides, the CDR3 is TGTGCCAGCAGCTGGGGAAGGGGTCCCTACGAGCAGTACTTC. This sequence encodes CASSWGRGPYEQYF.

The chain is built from TRBV6-5 and TRBJ1-2; 10 bases agree with TRBD1. The CDR3 spans 15 residues. Germline V lookup: CDR1 MNHEY, CDR2 SVGAGI. V lost 5 bases and J lost 2; bases outside the gene matches: 5. CDR3 in DNA: TGTGCCAGCAGTACAGGACAGGGGGAAAACTATGGCTACACCTTC. Translating gives CASSTGQGENYGYTF.

The chain employs TRBV7-9 and TRBJ2-5; 12 bases align to TRBD2. Germline CDR1 SEHNR, CDR2 FQNEAQ (reference sequence). Germline trimming cut 3 bases from V and 4 bases from J; bases unmatched to any gene: 9. This CDR3 has 17 amino acids. CDR3: CASSFSTSGRSTETQYF. The CDR3, as DNA: TGTGCCAGCAGCTTTTCGACTAGCGGGAGATCCACAGAGACCCAGTACTTC.

The genes are TRBV14 and TRBJ2-3; the match to TRBD2 covers 7 bases. J was trimmed by 4 bases and V by 1 base; bases with no gene match: 8. This CDR3 region has 16 residues. The germline gives CDR1 SGHDN, CDR2 FVKESK. CDR3 sequence reads: CASSQVAGRSPDTQYF. CDR3 nucleotides: TGTGCCAGCAGCCAAGTAGCGGGTAGGAGCCCAGATACGCAGTATTTT.

This clone is a singleton in its sample. The chain joins TRBV7-9 to TRBJ1-2; 12 positions agree with TRBD1. The CDR3 sequence is 18 residues long. The junction had 20 bases not matched to a gene; V was cut back by 8 bases and J by 7 bases. Germline CDR1 and CDR2: SEHNR and FQNEAQ (reference sequence). The CDR3 bases are TGTGCCAGCGGAAGTTTCGGGACAGGGGGCGCCCAGGCTATTGGCTACACCTTC. It codes for CASGSFGTGGAQAIGYTF.

This chain links TRBV18 with TRBJ2-3, with 15 nucleotides matching TRBD2. The V and J ends lost 1 base and 3 bases, in that order; junction bases with no gene match: 8. CDR1 and CDR2 (germline): KGHSH, LQKENI. This CDR3 comprises 19 residues. The CDR3 spells CASSPRERTSGRGTDTQYF. The CDR3 DNA is TGTGCCAGCTCACCACGAGAGAGGACTAGCGGGAGGGGAACAGATACGCAGTATTTT.

This chain uses TRBV2 with TRBJ2-7, with 8 nucleotides matching TRBD1. The V segment lost 10 bases and the J segment 7 bases; nucleotides outside the gene matches: 12. Germline assignment: CDR1 SNHLY and CDR2 FYNNEI. This CDR3 comprises 13 residues. This CDR3 reads CATRGTGLREQYF. In DNA, the CDR3 is TGTGCCACCAGGGGGACAGGCTTAAGGGAGCAGTACTTC.

The CDR3 loop reads CASSPGISGGDNEQFF. The CDR3 region has the DNA TGTGCCAGCTCACCAGGGATAAGCGGGGGGGACAATGAGCAGTTCTTC. The chain is built from TRBV18 and TRBJ2-1, with 10 bases fitting TRBD2. The CDR3 loop spans 16 amino acids. CDR1 and CDR2 (germline): KGHSH, LQKENI. After removal of 2 bases from V and 5 bases from J, the junction contained 6 bases not matched to a gene. The entire variable domain, with the rest obtained from reference TRBV18 and TRBJ2-1, is as follows: NAGVMQNPRHLVRRRGQEARLRCSPMKGHSHVYWYRQLPEEGLKFMVYLQKENIIDESGMPKERFSAEFPKEGPSILRIQQVVRGDSAAYFCASSPGISGGDNEQFFGPGTRLTVL.

The table lists this clone with a count of one. This chain connects TRBV7-9 to TRBJ2-5; 10 positions match TRBD2. Germline V gives CDR1 SEHNR, CDR2 FQNEAQ (reference sequence). CDR3 length equals 14 residues. After removal of 5 bases from V and 6 bases from J, the junction contained 6 bases not matched to a gene. Written as DNA, the CDR3 is TGTGCCAGCAGCCCAGCGGGAGGGGTGAAGACCCAGTACTTC. Translated: CASSPAGGVKTQYF.

The CDR3 DNA is TGCGCCAGCAGCCCTATCGAGACAGGGGTTTACAATGAGCAGTTCTTC. It codes for CASSPIETGVYNEQFF. The rearrangement links TRBV4-1 to TRBJ2-1; 8 bases map to TRBD1. The length of the CDR3 is 16 residues. Per germline, CDR1 MGHRA and CDR2 YSYEKL. The V segment lost 4 bases and the J segment 4 bases; nucleotides outside the gene matches: 9.

The V and J genes are TRBV7-8 and TRBJ1-2; tentatively, D is TRBD1 (6 bases). This CDR3 spans 14 amino acids. The germline V gene has CDR1 SGHVS and CDR2 FQNEAQ. Trimming removed 5 bases from V and 4 bases from J, with 14 bases in between. This CDR3 is CASSAMTGVYGYTF. CDR3 DNA sequence: TGTGCCAGCAGCGCAATGACAGGCGTCTATGGCTACACCTTC.

The genes are TRBV28 and TRBJ1-1, with unresolved D. The CDR3 loop spans 13 amino acids. Trimming left V 7 bases short and J 7 bases short, with 16 bases between. CDR1 is MDHEN, CDR2 SYDVKM, per germline. In DNA form, the CDR3 reads TGTGCCAGCACCGAGCGAGGAGAGTTTGAAGCTTTCTTT. Translated, it gives CASTERGEFEAFF.

The chain carries TRBV11-1 and TRBJ2-7; D is possibly TRBD1 (6 bases). This CDR3 spans 15 amino acids. The germline V gene encodes CDR1 SGHAT and CDR2 FQDESV (reference sequence). V was cut by 5 bases and J by 5 bases, with 19 bases left in between. CDR3 nucleotides: TGTGCCAGCAGCCACCGTTTCCAGGGGAAAAACGAGCAGTACTTC. It is translated as CASSHRFQGKNEQYF.

The rearrangement uses TRBV15 and TRBJ2-2; weak D call: TRBD2 (7 bases). In germline, CDR1 is LNHNV, CDR2 YYDKDF (reference sequence). The ends were cut back, 1 base at V and 1 base at J, with 10 bases in the middle. CDR3 length: 16 amino acids. The CDR3 DNA follows: TGTGCCACCAGCAGAGGAGGGGGGGGGAACACCGGGGAGCTGTTTTTT. This gives the protein CATSRGGGGNTGELFF.

The genes are TRBV6-5 and TRBJ1-2; possible D gene TRBD1, 5 bases. Germline loops: CDR1 MNHEY, CDR2 SVGAGI. Trimming took 8 bases from V and 7 from J, leaving 17 bases between them. The CDR3 runs to 13 residues. The CDR3: CASDGGDGGGYTF. As DNA, the CDR3 is TGTGCCAGCGATGGGGGGGATGGTGGTGGCTACACCTTC.

This rearrangement joins TRBV7-9 to TRBJ2-7; TRBD1 matches at 7 bases. V was pared by 1 base and J by 3 bases, with 9 bases of the junction left unmatched. The CDR3 spans 16 residues. The germline CDR1 and CDR2 sequences are SEHNR and FQNEAQ (reference sequence). The DNA of the CDR3 is TGTGCCAGCAGCTTAGGGGACAGAAGAGCAAACTACGAGCAGTACTTC. Translating gives CASSLGDRRANYEQYF.

The chain couples TRBV12-5 to TRBJ2-2, with 11 bases lining up with TRBD2. The CDR3 loop spans 22 amino acids. V shed 1 base, J shed 0 bases, and the junction held 16 bases outside the gene matches. The germline gives CDR1 LGHNT, CDR2 FRNRAP. CDR3 nucleotide sequence: TGTGCTAGTGGTTTGGACACGAAACTGACTAGCGGGACGTTCGCGAACACCGGGGAGCTGTTTTTT. Translated, it gives CASGLDTKLTSGTFANTGELFF.

This rearrangement joins TRBV6-1 to TRBJ1-3; D unresolved. V was trimmed by 6 bases and J by 4 bases, leaving 7 bases between them. This CDR3 is 12 amino acids long. Germline CDR1 MNHNS, CDR2 SASEGT. CDR3 sequence reads: CASRGGGNTIYF. The CDR3 bases are TGTGCCAGCAGGGGAGGAGGAAACACCATATATTTT.

The chain carries TRBV10-2 and TRBJ1-5; D possibly corresponds to TRBD1 (6 bases). Trimming cost V 3 bases and J 7 bases, with 19 bases left between them. Germline values: CDR1 WSHSY, CDR2 SAAADI. CDR3 length equals 16 residues. For the CDR3, the DNA is TGCGCCAGCAGTGAAGAGGGGGGGGGCCCATGGCAGCCCCAGCATTTT. Its protein is CASSEEGGGPWQPQHF.

The chain joins TRBV12-5 to TRBJ2-7; 9 nucleotides align to TRBD1. Germline-derived CDR1 and CDR2 are LGHNT and FRNRAP. The CDR3 is 16 residues long. The V and J ends lost 4 bases and 5 bases, in that order; junction bases with no gene match: 12. The CDR3 sequence: CASGSHRGPLSDEQYF. The CDR3 DNA is TGTGCTAGTGGTTCTCACAGGGGGCCCCTTTCGGACGAGCAGTACTTC.

As DNA, the CDR3 is TGCGCCAGCAGCCGACAGGGGGCTGAGATGAACACTGAAGCTTTCTTT. The encoded protein is CASSRQGAEMNTEAFF. This chain connects TRBV5-1 to TRBJ1-1; 10 positions agree with TRBD1. V gave up 4 bases and J gave up 0 bases; unmatched junction bases: 6. Germline assignment: CDR1 SGHRS and CDR2 YFSETQ. This CDR3 has 16 amino acids.

V usage is TRBV6-5 and J usage is TRBJ2-1; TRBD2 agrees at 9 bases. The CDR3 consists of 14 residues. The germline V gene has CDR1 MNHEY and CDR2 SVGAGI. J was trimmed by 8 bases and V by 5 bases; bases with no gene match: 7. The CDR3 here is CASSRIAGDDEQFF. The CDR3 DNA reads as TGTGCCAGCAGTCGGATAGCGGGAGACGATGAGCAGTTCTTC.